This TCR beta chain emerged from a study of blood T cell repertoires in COVID-19. Whole-study context: T cells, B-cell-depleted T cells, or PBMCs supplied cDNA or gDNA.

The CDR3 length is 14 residues. Germline loops: CDR1 LGHDT, CDR2 YNNKEL (reference sequence). V lost 3 bases, J lost 5 bases, and 13 bases lay in between. Sequencing was performed with immunoSEQ multiplex PCR; in TCRdb, only in-frame clones are kept and a portion is missing. The sample contains 100,000 or so clones, around 84% of which appear only once. The V gene is TRBV3-1 (or the pseudogene TRBV3-2), the J gene TRBJ2-5, with D possibly TRBD2 on 6 matching bases. Sequenced sample: peripheral blood. The TCR comes from a woman at least 80 years old with acute or convalescent COVID-19. The CDR3 DNA reads as TGTGCCAGCAGCCAGAGGGGACTGGTGGAGACCCAGTACTTC. Translated, it gives CASSQRGLVETQYF.